The 27 T cell receptor beta chains below come from one sample, sequenced in a study of cytomegalovirus exposure and HLA in healthy donors. Use of 60 Vbeta and 13 Jbeta primers characterized the PCR. Sequenced by immunoSEQ multiplex PCR; TCRdb stores in-frame clones only, minus some. In the table there are more than 200,000 clones, under 80% of which are singletons. Material: PBMCs. Receptor source: a girl aged 2 to 9 in good health and CMV-seronegative.

This clone was recorded a few times. The chain is built from TRBV5-4 and TRBJ1-1, with D tentatively TRBD1 (6 bases). The CDR3 loop spans 16 amino acids. Trimming left V 0 bases short and J 1 base short, with 13 bases between. The germline V gene encodes CDR1 SGHNT and CDR2 YYREEE (reference sequence). In DNA, the CDR3 is TGTGCCAGCAGCTTGGGAACAGGGTCCAAGAACACTGAAGCTTTCTTT. This gives the protein CASSLGTGSKNTEAFF.

This chain joins TRBV6-1 and TRBJ2-5; TRBD2 agrees at 14 bases. Germline lookup yields CDR1 MNHNS and CDR2 SASEGT. The length of the CDR3 is 16 residues. V gave up 0 bases and J gave up 8 bases; unmatched junction bases: 5. CDR3 bases: TGTGCCAGCAGTGAAGCGGGGACTAGCGGGGGACCAACCCAGTACTTC. As protein: CASSEAGTSGGPTQYF.

The sample holds one count of this clone. The CDR3 sequence is CASSQGLAGAIGAQFF. The CDR3 DNA sequence: TGCGCCAGCAGCCAGGGACTAGCGGGGGCGATTGGGGCGCAGTTCTTC. The rearrangement uses TRBV4-1 and TRBJ2-1; TRBD2 matches 14 bases. Germline values: CDR1 MGHRA, CDR2 YSYEKL. This CDR3 is 16 amino acids long. V dropped 3 bases and J dropped 12; count of bases not matched to a gene: 10.

Turning to this clone: Additional DNA sequences in this sample encode the identical CDR3. The gene calls are TRBV6-1 and TRBJ1-4, with 9 bases fitting TRBD1. The germline gives CDR1 MNHNS, CDR2 SASEGT. The CDR3 contains 13 residues. The V gene end was trimmed by 5 bases and the J gene end by 8 bases; junction bases not matched to a gene: 3. Here the CDR3 DNA reads TGTGCCAGCAGTCGGACAGGGGTGGAAAAACTGTTTTTT. Residues: CASSRTGVEKLFF.

The J gene is TRBJ2-7, the V gene TRBV9; 12 bases map to TRBD2. Trimming took 4 bases from V and 7 from J; bases not matched to a gene: 6. The CDR3 has 14 amino acids. Germline-derived CDR1 and CDR2 are SGDLS and YYNGEE. CDR3 protein: CASSPGGLAGEQYF. CDR3 sequence (DNA): TGTGCCAGCAGCCCCGGTGGACTAGCGGGGGAGCAGTACTTC. The full variable domain, completed using reference TRBV9 and TRBJ2-7, is DSGVTQTPKHLITATGQRVTLRCSPRSGDLSVYWYQQSLDQGLQFLIQYYNGEERAKGNILERFSAQQFPDLHSELNLSSLELGDSALYFCASSPGGLAGEQYFGPGTRLTVT.

The chain has TRBV27 and TRBJ1-5; TRBD1 matches 8 bases. The CDR3 is 14 residues long. In germline, CDR1 is MNHEY, CDR2 SMNVEV (reference sequence). V was pared by 5 bases and J by 4 bases, with 4 bases of the junction left unmatched. In DNA, the CDR3 is TGTGCCAGCAGTCCCGGGACAGGAAATCAGCCCCAGCATTTT. Its translation is CASSPGTGNQPQHF.

The chain carries TRBV7-6 and TRBJ2-7; D may be TRBD1 (5 bases). The CDR3 totals 13 residues. With 8 bases removed from V and 0 bases from J, the gap between germline ends came to 11 bases. Germline assignment: CDR1 SGHVS and CDR2 FNYEAQ. CDR3 sequence reads: CASGQGGSYEQYF. Here the CDR3 DNA reads TGTGCCAGCGGCCAGGGTGGCTCCTACGAGCAGTACTTC.

The V gene is TRBV6-5, the J gene TRBJ2-7, with 10 positions matching TRBD1. CDR3 length: 15 amino acids. Germline V gene lookup returns CDR1 MNHEY and CDR2 SVGAGI. The V gene end was trimmed by 1 base and the J gene end by 1 base; junction bases not matched to a gene: 1. The chain's CDR3 is CASSYWTGGSYEQYF. The CDR3 DNA follows: TGTGCCAGCAGTTACTGGACAGGGGGTTCCTACGAGCAGTACTTC.

CDR3 amino acids: CAISTSKDSSGGYTF. The CDR3 nucleotides read TGTGCCATCAGCACATCGAAGGACAGCTCCGGAGGCTACACCTTC. The chain links TRBV10-3 to TRBJ1-2, with D possibly TRBD1 on 6 matching bases. V lost 6 bases and J 8 bases, leaving 22 bases between the germline ends. The length of the CDR3 is 15 residues. Per the germline V gene, CDR1 is ENHRY and CDR2 is SYGVKD.

This clone was seen more than once but under ten times. The CDR3 here is CATSLTGVYGYTF. CDR3 nucleotide sequence: TGTGCCACCAGTTTAACAGGGGTCTATGGCTACACCTTC. V and J are TRBV15 and TRBJ1-2; TRBD1 agrees at 7 bases. The CDR3 runs 13 residues. J gave up 4 bases and V 6 bases, and 5 bases lay outside the gene matches. Germline CDR1 is LNHNV and CDR2 is YYDKDF (reference sequence).

The chain recombines TRBV29-1 with TRBJ1-2; 7 bases map to TRBD1. The ends lost 6 bases at V and 0 bases at J; junction bases unmatched: 7. The CDR3 length is 14 residues. CDR1 SQVTM and CDR2 ANQGSEA come from the germline V gene. The CDR3 DNA sequence: TGCAGCGTCCTGACCGGGACAGCTAACTATGGCTACACCTTC. It is translated as CSVLTGTANYGYTF.

The rearrangement joins TRBV6-5 to TRBJ2-1; 8 bases agree with TRBD2. Germline V gene sequence: CDR1 MNHEY, CDR2 SVGAGI. The trim removed 3 bases at V and 8 bases at J, leaving 9 bases unmatched. The CDR3 spans 15 residues. DNA of the CDR3: TGTGCCAGCAGTTATTGGGGCGGGAGGCTAGATGAGCAGTTCTTC. This gives the protein CASSYWGGRLDEQFF.

There are a few counts of this clone. The gene calls are TRBV19 and TRBJ2-4, with D tentatively TRBD1 (5 bases). In germline, CDR1 is LNHDA, CDR2 SQIVND (reference sequence). Trimming removed 4 bases from V and 2 bases from J, with 15 bases in between. The length of the CDR3 is 16 residues. CDR3 in amino acids: CASSRSGQLTKNIQYF. The CDR3 nucleotides read TGTGCCAGTAGTAGATCAGGGCAGTTGACCAAAAACATTCAGTACTTC.

The V gene is TRBV7-9, the J gene TRBJ2-2; 8 positions match TRBD2. The germline CDR1 and CDR2 sequences are SEHNR and FQNEAQ (reference sequence). V dropped 6 bases and J dropped 4; count of bases not matched to a gene: 7. The CDR3 has 15 residues. The CDR3 DNA reads as TGTGCCAGCAGGTCAGCGGGAGTTCGCACCGGGGAGCTGTTTTTT. This encodes CASRSAGVRTGELFF.

The rearrangement joins TRBV4-1 to TRBJ2-1; 8 bases are a match to TRBD2. The germline CDR1 and CDR2 sequences are MGHRA and YSYEKL. The J segment lost 6 bases and the V segment lost 2 bases, leaving 12 bases of the junction unmatched. The CDR3 is 17 amino acids. The chain's CDR3 is CASSQSRELADGNEQFF. As DNA, the CDR3 is TGCGCCAGCAGCCAATCGAGGGAACTAGCGGATGGCAATGAGCAGTTCTTC.

The CDR3, as DNA: TGTGCCAGCACAAGACAGGCGCCTTTGAACAATGAGCAGTTCTTC. Its translation: CASTRQAPLNNEQFF. V and J are TRBV2 and TRBJ2-1; a weak D match, TRBD1 (6 bases). Trimming took 7 bases from V and 5 from J, leaving 18 bases between them. CDR1 and CDR2 (germline): SNHLY, FYNNEI. CDR3 length equals 15 residues.

The chain carries TRBV5-1 and TRBJ2-3, with 10 bases fitting TRBD1. There are 14 residues in the CDR3. Losses at the gene ends were 4 bases for V and 4 bases for J; bases not matched to a gene: 3. Germline V lookup: CDR1 SGHRS, CDR2 YFSETQ. The CDR3 DNA sequence: TGCGCCAGCAGCGGAGGGACAGGGGCAGATACGCAGTATTTT. This codes for CASSGGTGADTQYF.

This chain links TRBV6-1 with TRBJ1-5, with 7 positions matching TRBD1. Germline CDR1 and CDR2: MNHNS and SASEGT. CDR3 size: 13 residues. The junction had 5 bases not matched to a gene; V was cut back by 6 bases and J by 6 bases. CDR3 sequence: CASSPNRGQPQHF. The CDR3 DNA sequence: TGTGCCAGCAGCCCTAACAGGGGTCAGCCCCAGCATTTT.

This clone occurred a few times. The V gene is TRBV9, the J gene TRBJ2-7, with 7 positions matching TRBD1. This CDR3 is 13 amino acids long. Losses at the gene ends were 4 bases for V and 3 bases for J; bases not matched to a gene: 4. CDR1 is SGDLS and CDR2 is YYNGEE in the germline V gene. CDR3 residues: CASSFRDSYEQYF. The CDR3 DNA reads TGTGCCAGCAGCTTCCGGGACAGCTACGAGCAGTACTTC.

The chain has TRBV7-8 and TRBJ2-7, with 7 bases fitting TRBD1. V lost 5 bases to trimming and J lost 5 bases; unmatched junction nucleotides: 12. The CDR3 contains 15 residues. Germline CDR1 is SGHVS and CDR2 is FQNEAQ. This chain's CDR3 is CASSLQRQGSHEQYF. CDR3 DNA: TGTGCCAGCAGCCTTCAACGACAGGGTAGCCACGAGCAGTACTTC.

V is TRBV7-9 and J is TRBJ1-1, with 7 bases identical to TRBD1. Germline assignment: CDR1 SEHNR and CDR2 FQNEAQ (reference sequence). Trimming removed 4 bases from V and 0 bases from J; junction bases left unmatched: 5. The CDR3 consists of 15 residues. The CDR3: CASSYWTGMNTEAFF. Here the CDR3 DNA reads TGTGCCAGCAGCTATTGGACAGGTATGAACACTGAAGCTTTCTTT. The variable domain in full, with the rest retrieved from reference TRBV7-9 and TRBJ1-1, is DTGVSQNPRHKITKRGQNVTFRCDPISEHNRLYWYRQTLGQGPEFLTYFQNEAQLEKSRLLSDRFSAERPKGSFSTLEIQRTEQGDSAMYLCASSYWTGMNTEAFFGQGTRLTVV.

This clone came up a few times. The chain carries TRBV20-1 and TRBJ2-3; D not certain. The V end lost 1 base, the J end lost 7 bases, and 6 bases lay between the germline ends. Germline V gene lookup returns CDR1 DFQATT and CDR2 SNEGSKA (reference sequence). The length of the CDR3 is 11 residues. The CDR3 bases are TGCAGTGCTAGAGTAACTAATACGCAGTATTTT. It specifies CSARVTNTQYF.

This chain links TRBV5-4 with TRBJ1-1; TRBD1 is a possible D gene (6 bases). Per germline, CDR1 SGHNT and CDR2 YYREEE (reference sequence). Trimming shortened V by 3 bases and J by 3 bases, and 15 bases separated the two germline ends. This CDR3 has 15 residues. The CDR3 nucleotides are TGTGCCAGCAGCTATCCCGGGGGGCCAGACACTGAAGCTTTCTTT. Translated, it gives CASSYPGGPDTEAFF. Full variable domain (rest looked up from reference TRBV5-4 and TRBJ1-1): ETGVTQSPTHLIKTRGQQVTLRCSSQSGHNTVSWYQQALGQGPQFIFQYYREEENGRGNFPPRFSGLQFPNYSSELNVNALELDDSALYLCASSYPGGPDTEAFFGQGTRLTVV.

V and J are TRBV6-6 and TRBJ2-3, with 7 bases aligning to TRBD2. Per germline, CDR1 MNHNY and CDR2 SVGAGI (reference sequence). This CDR3 is built from 15 residues. The V gene end was trimmed by 2 bases and the J gene end by 2 bases; junction bases not matched to a gene: 4. CDR3 sequence (DNA): TGTGCCAGCAGTTACCGTGCGGGGGTCACAGATACGCAGTATTTT. This gives the protein CASSYRAGVTDTQYF.

The rearrangement joins TRBV2 to TRBJ2-7; 10 bases map to TRBD2. This CDR3 has 16 amino acids. Germline values: CDR1 SNHLY, CDR2 FYNNEI. Losses at the gene ends were 5 bases for V and 1 base for J; bases not matched to a gene: 8. CDR3 region: CASSLAGGSLSYEQYF. As DNA, the CDR3 is TGTGCCAGCAGTTTAGCGGGAGGATCGTTATCCTACGAGCAGTACTTC.

The chain has TRBV5-4 and TRBJ2-1, with D possibly matching TRBD2 (6 bases). The V and J ends lost 0 bases and 2 bases respectively, with 9 bases between them. The CDR3 has 15 amino acids. Germline loops: CDR1 SGHNT, CDR2 YYREEE (reference sequence). CDR3 coding DNA: TGTGCCAGCAGCTTGGTCTCGGGAGCCTACAATGAGCAGTTCTTC. Translated: CASSLVSGAYNEQFF.

V is TRBV5-4 and J is TRBJ2-3, with 9 bases that match TRBD1. Trimming took 5 bases from V and 0 from J; bases not matched to a gene: 4. Per the germline V gene, CDR1 is SGHNT and CDR2 is YYREEE (reference sequence). The CDR3 is 15 residues long. The CDR3 DNA reads TGTGCCAGCAGACCGGACAGGGGAAGCACAGATACGCAGTATTTT. Protein sequence: CASRPDRGSTDTQYF. The full variable domain, its missing parts supplied by reference TRBV5-4 and TRBJ2-3, is ETGVTQSPTHLIKTRGQQVTLRCSSQSGHNTVSWYQQALGQGPQFIFQYYREEENGRGNFPPRFSGLQFPNYSSELNVNALELDDSALYLCASRPDRGSTDTQYFGPGTRLTVL.